The 25 T cell receptor beta chains reported below all come from one sample, sequenced in a study of T cells in Graves' hyperthyroidism and ophthalmopathy. TCR beta CDR3 regions were amplified from RNA transcripts. The primer set for the first-round RT-PCR of the TCR CDR3 was HTBI. Via MiXCR, TCRdb re-called the multiplex PCR reads, giving one row per CDR3 protein. The data hold about 840,000 distinct CDR3 sequences, with over 35% observed a single time. The sequenced sample was blood. The source is a man aged 18 to 35 with Graves' hyperthyroidism.

This clonotype has a handful of counts. The J gene is TRBJ1-4, the V gene TRBV20-1; 9 bases align to TRBD1. The CDR3 is 14 amino acids. CDR1 DFQATT and CDR2 SNEGSKA come from the germline V gene (reference sequence). The J segment lost 7 bases and the V segment lost 1 base, leaving 4 bases of the junction unmatched. CDR3 loop: CSARAGTGREKLFF. The CDR3 DNA sequence: TGCAGTGCTAGAGCCGGGACAGGGCGTGAAAAACTGTTTTTT.

The table lists this clonotype with many counts. CDR3 amino acids: CSVDGDRVGNTIYF. The CDR3 DNA sequence: TGCAGCGTTGACGGGGACAGGGTCGGAAACACCATATATTTT. The chain links TRBV29-1 to TRBJ1-3, with 9 bases aligning to TRBD1. Germline V gene lookup returns CDR1 SQVTM and CDR2 ANQGSEA. This CDR3 comprises 14 residues. V was clipped by 3 bases and J by 4 bases; unmatched bases: 4.

CDR3 bases: TGTGCCAGCAGTTTAAGGGGAGACTACACCTTC. Protein: CASSLRGDYTF. The chain couples TRBV6-5 to TRBJ1-2, with TRBD1 as a possible D gene (5 bases). The CDR3 extends over 11 amino acids. V was clipped by 4 bases and J by 10 bases, with 10 bases between them. Germline V gene lookup returns CDR1 MNHEY and CDR2 SVGAGI.

This clonotype showed up just a few times. This rearrangement joins TRBV12-3 or TRBV12-4 to TRBJ1-1, with a possible D match to TRBD1 (5 bases). The CDR3 has 18 residues. V was pared by 6 bases and J by 1 base, with 24 bases between. In nucleotides, the CDR3 is TGTGCCAGCAGATTTCAGATAAGACAGTCCTTAGGGAACACTGAAGCTTTCTTT. Its protein is CASRFQIRQSLGNTEAFF.

The chain employs TRBV25-1 and TRBJ2-7; unclear D gene. In germline, CDR1 is MGHDK, CDR2 SYGVNS. Trimming stripped 6 bases from V and 7 bases from J, with 13 bases between. The CDR3 runs to 12 residues. CDR3 loop: CASSQPSREQYF. The CDR3 nucleotides are TGTGCCAGCAGCCAACCGTCCAGAGAGCAGTACTTC.

This clonotype was recorded a few times. This chain uses TRBV10-2 with TRBJ1-1; 9 nucleotides line up with TRBD1. This CDR3 has 17 amino acids. Germline V gene sequence: CDR1 WSHSY, CDR2 SAAADI. The ends lost 5 bases at V and 2 bases at J; junction bases unmatched: 12. CDR3 amino acids: CASSRLTGGWINTEAFF. The DNA of the CDR3 is TGCGCCAGCAGTCGCTTAACAGGGGGCTGGATTAACACTGAAGCTTTCTTT.

The CDR3 loop is CASSQVGGQSSYEQYF. The CDR3 DNA is TGTGCCAGCAGCCAAGTCGGGGGGCAAAGCTCCTACGAGCAGTACTTC. The gene calls are TRBV7-2 and TRBJ2-7; possible D gene TRBD2, 7 bases. The V gene lost 5 bases and the J gene lost 0 bases, with 17 bases spanning the gap. This CDR3 has 16 residues. Germline CDR1 and CDR2: SGHTA and FQGNSA.

This clonotype was seen many times. The chain is built from TRBV9 and TRBJ1-4; D not certain. V dropped 0 bases and J dropped 2 bases, with 8 bases sitting between them. The CDR3 consists of 15 residues. The germline V gene encodes CDR1 SGDLS and CDR2 YYNGEE. DNA for the CDR3: TGTGCCAGCAGCGTAGGGGGATCTACTAATGAAAAACTGTTTTTT. Amino acid sequence: CASSVGGSTNEKLFF.

This clonotype was detected ten times or more. The chain couples TRBV5-1 to TRBJ1-2; possibly TRBD1 for D (6 bases). From germline, CDR1 is SGHRS and CDR2 YFSETQ. There are 12 residues in the CDR3. V was shortened by 4 bases and J by 6 bases, with 10 bases between the two germline ends. The CDR3 region has the DNA TGCGCCAGCAGCACACAGGGTCATGGCTACACCTTC. Encoded protein: CASSTQGHGYTF.

This rearrangement joins TRBV5-1 to TRBJ2-2, with a tentative D call TRBD2 (6 bases). CDR1 is SGHRS and CDR2 is YFSETQ in the germline V gene. V shed 4 bases and J shed 5 bases, with 15 bases lying between them. The CDR3 has 15 amino acids. CDR3 sequence reads: CASSPIEGRTGELFF. CDR3 sequence (DNA): TGCGCCAGCAGCCCGATAGAGGGGAGGACCGGGGAGCTGTTTTTT.

Details on this clonotype: Given a much more abundant clone one base away, this may be a read error. V gene TRBV20-1 combines with J gene TRBJ1-1; no clear D. V gave up 0 bases and J gave up 6 bases, with 14 bases separating them. The CDR3 has 14 residues. Germline loops: CDR1 DFQATT, CDR2 SNEGSKA (reference sequence). The CDR3 DNA is TGCAGTGCTAGAGATGAGGCCCGGGATGCTGAAGCTTTCTTT. Protein product: CSARDEARDAEAFF.

The CDR3 nucleotides read TGTGCCAGCAGTTTACGACAGCGGTCCCTTGGGGCCAACGTCCTGACTTTC. Translating gives CASSLRQRSLGANVLTF. The chain employs TRBV12-3 or TRBV12-4 and TRBJ2-6, with D perhaps being TRBD1 or TRBD2 (5 bases each). The CDR3 totals 17 residues. The V gene lost 2 bases and the J gene lost 3 bases, with 14 bases spanning the gap.

Details on this clonotype: One end of the junction varies from germline; a read error may be responsible. The chain carries TRBV5-1 and TRBJ2-7; D is uncertain. Per germline, CDR1 SGHRS and CDR2 YFSETQ. The CDR3 extends over 18 amino acids. The CDR3 DNA sequence: TGTGCCAGCAGCTTGGGTTTAATACGGCAGAACCCTTCCTACGAGCAGTACTTC. It translates to CASSLGLIRQNPSYEQYF.

The chain couples TRBV6-2 or TRBV6-3 to TRBJ2-2; D gene ambiguous. Germline V lookup: CDR1 MNHEY, CDR2 SVGEGT. V lost 0 bases to trimming and J lost 1 base, with 6 bases between them. This CDR3 is 15 amino acids long. The CDR3 region is CASSYSLWNTGELFF. Written as DNA, the CDR3 is TGTGCCAGCAGTTACTCGTTATGGAACACCGGGGAGCTGTTTTTT.

V gene TRBV10-3 combines with J gene TRBJ2-7; 10 bases are shared with TRBD2. J lost 2 bases, V lost 3 bases, and 10 bases had no gene match. The germline V gene encodes CDR1 ENHRY and CDR2 SYGVKD. This CDR3 has 17 amino acids. The CDR3 nucleotides are TGTGCCATCAGTGACCTTACCGGGACTAGCGTCCCCTACGAGCAGTACTTC. This translates into CAISDLTGTSVPYEQYF.

This clonotype has a handful of counts. The chain carries TRBV2 and TRBJ2-7, with 7 positions matching TRBD2. The germline gives CDR1 SNHLY, CDR2 FYNNEI. Trimming removed 3 bases from V and 0 bases from J; junction bases left unmatched: 5. There are 15 residues in the CDR3. The CDR3 DNA sequence: TGTGCCAGCAGTGAGCTCGGGGACTACTCCTACGAGCAGTACTTC. Translating gives CASSELGDYSYEQYF.

The chain is built from TRBV6-5 and TRBJ1-4, with D maybe TRBD1 (6 bases). The CDR3 consists of 16 residues. The germline CDR1 and CDR2 sequences are MNHEY and SVGAGI. V was shortened by 10 bases and J by 6 bases, with 24 bases between the two germline ends. The CDR3 reads CANSHVYGGADEKLFF. Written as DNA, the CDR3 is TGTGCCAACAGCCACGTTTATGGGGGGGCGGATGAAAAACTGTTTTTT.

On this clonotype: A much larger clone sits a single nucleotide away, making a read error possible. The V gene is TRBV10-3, the J gene TRBJ2-5; D tentatively reads TRBD1 or TRBD2 (6 bases each). This CDR3 has 13 residues. Trimming took off 10 bases at V and 4 bases at J, with 16 bases between the two ends. Germline-derived CDR1 and CDR2 are ENHRY and SYGVKD. The CDR3 region is CATLRGAIETQYF. In DNA, the CDR3 is TGTGCCACACTGAGGGGGGCTATAGAGACCCAGTACTTC.

This clonotype was detected ten times or more. This chain uses TRBV19 with TRBJ1-5; D remains ambiguous. Germline V gene data show CDR1 as LNHDA and CDR2 as SQIVND (reference sequence). The V end was cut by 6 bases, the J end by 6 bases, with 18 bases between. The CDR3 length is 15 residues. The CDR3 reads CASRSGERSGQPQHF. DNA for the CDR3: TGTGCCAGTAGATCCGGGGAACGGAGTGGTCAGCCCCAGCATTTT.

This clonotype has just a few counts. V and J are TRBV7-9 and TRBJ2-7; weak D call: TRBD1 (5 bases). V lost 5 bases and J 1 base, leaving 15 bases between the germline ends. The CDR3 has 15 amino acids. Germline V gene sequence: CDR1 SEHNR, CDR2 FQNEAQ (reference sequence). The CDR3 region is CASSPVQGPSYEQYF. The CDR3 nucleotides read TGTGCCAGCAGCCCCGTCCAGGGCCCTTCCTACGAGCAGTACTTC.

The table lists this clonotype with a count of one. The chain couples TRBV15 to TRBJ1-2; D gene ambiguous. There are 14 residues in the CDR3. Trimming cost V 3 bases and J 5 bases, with 13 bases left between them. Per germline, CDR1 LNHNV and CDR2 YYDKDF (reference sequence). The CDR3: CATSSDGALYGYTF. The DNA of the CDR3 is TGTGCCACCAGCAGCGACGGAGCCCTATATGGCTACACCTTC.

Only a few counts were recorded for this clonotype. This sequence joins TRBV19 and TRBJ1-4; D perhaps matches TRBD1 (5 bases). CDR1 and CDR2 from the germline V gene are LNHDA and SQIVND (reference sequence). The CDR3 spans 13 residues. V was shortened by 11 bases and J by 7 bases, with 17 bases between the two germline ends. This CDR3 reads CAGADVNGEKLFF. CDR3 sequence (DNA): TGTGCCGGGGCGGACGTCAACGGTGAAAAACTGTTTTTT.

The chain combines TRBV29-1 with TRBJ2-2; no clear D gene. V shed 6 bases and J shed 4 bases, with 12 bases lying between them. Germline CDR1 and CDR2: SQVTM and ANQGSEA. The CDR3 has 13 amino acids. For the CDR3, the DNA is TGCAGCGTCCCGAGTAGCAGCACCGGGGAGCTGTTTTTT. As protein: CSVPSSSTGELFF.

The chain joins TRBV2 to TRBJ2-7; D gene uncertain. V was clipped by 4 bases and J by 3 bases, with 10 bases between them. The CDR3 runs to 13 residues. CDR1 is SNHLY and CDR2 is FYNNEI in the germline V gene. CDR3 nucleotide sequence: TGTGCCAGCAGTGGGGGAATGGTCTACGAGCAGTACTTC. Translating it yields CASSGGMVYEQYF. The whole variable domain, remainder taken from reference TRBV2 and TRBJ2-7, is EPEVTQTPSHQVTQMGQEVILRCVPISNHLYFYWYRQILGQKVEFLVSFYNNEISEKSEIFDDQFSVERPDGSNFTLKIRSTKLEDSAMYFCASSGGMVYEQYFGPGTRLTVT.

The rearrangement joins TRBV4-1 to TRBJ2-7; D tentatively fits TRBD1 or TRBD2 (5 bases each). CDR3 size: 13 residues. Trimming took 4 bases from V and 6 from J, leaving 13 bases between them. CDR1 is MGHRA and CDR2 is YSYEKL in the germline V gene. The CDR3 sequence is CASSLARGAEQYF. Here the CDR3 DNA reads TGCGCCAGCAGCCTGGCGCGAGGGGCCGAGCAGTACTTC.